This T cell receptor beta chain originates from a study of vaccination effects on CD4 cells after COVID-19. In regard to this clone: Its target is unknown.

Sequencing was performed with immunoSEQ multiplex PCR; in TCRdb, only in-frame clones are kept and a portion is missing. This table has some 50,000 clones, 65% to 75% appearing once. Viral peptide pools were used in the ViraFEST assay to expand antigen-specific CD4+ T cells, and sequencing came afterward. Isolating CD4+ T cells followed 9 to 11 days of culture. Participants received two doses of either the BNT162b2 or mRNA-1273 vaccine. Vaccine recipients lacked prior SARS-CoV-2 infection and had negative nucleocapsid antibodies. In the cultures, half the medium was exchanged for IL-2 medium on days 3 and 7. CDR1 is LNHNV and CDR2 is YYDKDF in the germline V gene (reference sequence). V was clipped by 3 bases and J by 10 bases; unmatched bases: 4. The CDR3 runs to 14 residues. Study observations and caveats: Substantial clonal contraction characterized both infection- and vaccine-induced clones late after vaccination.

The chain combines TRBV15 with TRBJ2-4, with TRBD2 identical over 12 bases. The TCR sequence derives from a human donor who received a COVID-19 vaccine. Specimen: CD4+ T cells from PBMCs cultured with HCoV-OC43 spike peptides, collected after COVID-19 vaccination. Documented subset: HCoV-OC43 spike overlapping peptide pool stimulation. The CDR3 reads CATSSLAGGFIQYF. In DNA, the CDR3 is TGTGCCACCAGCAGCCTAGCGGGAGGGTTTATTCAGTACTTC. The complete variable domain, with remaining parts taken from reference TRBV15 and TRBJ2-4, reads DAMVIQNPRYQVTQFGKPVTLSCSQTLNHNVMYWYQQKSSQAPKLLFHYYDKDFNNEADTPDNFQSRRPNTSFCFLDIRSPGLGDTAMYLCATSSLAGGFIQYFGAGTRLSVL.